This record covers a single T cell receptor beta chain. The protocol was immunoSEQ multiplex PCR, while the TCRdb copy is restricted to in-frame clones and leaves out a portion. The data contain 35,000 to 50,000 clones, 65% to 85% of them singletons. The source of the sample is a study of blood T cell repertoires in COVID-19. The sequence was collected from a woman older than 75 with acute or convalescent COVID-19. What was sequenced was peripheral blood.

The CDR3 here is CASSPGLVYEQYF. As DNA, the CDR3 is TGTGCCAGTAGTCCCGGACTAGTCTACGAGCAGTACTTC. The rearrangement joins TRBV19 to TRBJ2-7; 7 bases align to TRBD2. The CDR3 totals 13 residues. With 5 bases clipped from V and 3 bases from J, the junction kept 4 bases outside the gene matches. The germline gives CDR1 LNHDA, CDR2 SQIVND (reference sequence).